One sample yielded the 18 T cell receptor beta chains listed below, sequenced in a study of blood T cells in healthy people across ages. A second about 7 to 12 cycle PCR used barcoded and J-beta primers. TCRdb re-derived calls from the 5' RACE reads in MiXCR, one entry per CDR3 protein. The sample lists about 1.1 million distinct CDR3 sequences, approximately 38% occurring once. Sequencing input: blood. These receptors all come from a man between 18 and 29 years old in good health.

The J gene is TRBJ2-7, the V gene TRBV4-2; D call uncertain. Trimming removed 4 bases at V and 0 bases at J, with 16 bases between. The length of the CDR3 is 16 residues. Germline lookup yields CDR1 LGHNA and CDR2 YNFKEQ. The chain's CDR3 is CASSLDSVRSSYEQYF. The CDR3 DNA reads as TGTGCCAGCAGCCTAGACTCGGTACGGAGCTCCTACGAGCAGTACTTC.

The chain recombines TRBV4-1 with TRBJ1-1; possible D gene TRBD1, 5 bases. V shed 1 base and J shed 1 base, with 10 bases lying between them. Germline V gene data show CDR1 as MGHRA and CDR2 as YSYEKL. The CDR3 runs to 15 residues. The CDR3 protein is CASSQVRGTNTEAFF. The DNA for the CDR3 is TGCGCCAGCAGCCAAGTAAGAGGGACGAACACTGAAGCTTTCTTT.

This clonotype was seen a handful of times. The chain has TRBV7-2 and TRBJ2-1; perhaps TRBD2 as D (6 bases). V gave up 2 bases and J gave up 6 bases, with 11 bases separating them. The CDR3 loop spans 14 amino acids. Germline V gives CDR1 SGHTA, CDR2 FQGNSA. CDR3 nucleotides: TGTGCCAGCAGCTTAACGGGGGTGGTCAATGAGCAGTTCTTC. Translation: CASSLTGVVNEQFF.

The chain has TRBV9 and TRBJ2-3; TRBD2 is a possible D gene (6 bases). Germline CDR1 and CDR2: SGDLS and YYNGEE. This CDR3 region has 15 residues. The ends were cut back, 0 bases at V and 9 bases at J, with 17 bases in the middle. The CDR3 coding sequence is TGTGCCAGCAGCGTAGTTGGATCGGGAGAAGAGACGCAGTATTTT. It yields the protein CASSVVGSGEETQYF. Filled out from reference TRBV9 and TRBJ2-3, the complete variable domain reads DSGVTQTPKHLITATGQRVTLRCSPRSGDLSVYWYQQSLDQGLQFLIQYYNGEERAKGNILERFSAQQFPDLHSELNLSSLELGDSALYFCASSVVGSGEETQYFGPGTRLTVL.

The V gene is TRBV7-9, the J gene TRBJ1-4; 9 bases line up with TRBD1. The length of the CDR3 is 15 residues. Looked up from germline, CDR1 is SEHNR and CDR2 is FQNEAQ (reference sequence). With 5 bases clipped from V and 3 bases from J, the junction kept 4 bases outside the gene matches. DNA for the CDR3: TGTGCCAGCAGCGCCGACAGGGGGGCTAATGAAAAACTGTTTTTT. Its protein product is CASSADRGANEKLFF.

V gene TRBV6-1 combines with J gene TRBJ1-2; D gene unclear. CDR1 and CDR2 from the germline V gene are MNHNS and SASEGT. This CDR3 has 13 amino acids. Trimming left V 7 bases short and J 8 bases short, with 17 bases between. The CDR3 reads CASKDTPAGGYTF. DNA of the CDR3: TGTGCCAGCAAAGACACTCCCGCGGGAGGCTACACCTTC.

The chain is built from TRBV12-3 or TRBV12-4 and TRBJ1-1; D ambiguous. Deletions cut 5 bases from V and 1 base from J, with 14 bases between. The CDR3 runs 15 residues. The DNA for the CDR3 is TGTGCCAGCAGTCCCGATGACACGTGGAACACTGAAGCTTTCTTT. Protein sequence: CASSPDDTWNTEAFF.

The chain has TRBV20-1 and TRBJ2-3; D not certain. The CDR3 contains 16 residues. CDR1 and CDR2 from the germline V gene are DFQATT and SNEGSKA (reference sequence). Trimming shortened V by 6 bases and J by 3 bases, and 22 bases separated the two germline ends. The CDR3 nucleotides are TGCAGTGCAGACGCTAGGTATAAGCATAATACAGATACGCAGTATTTT. Protein product: CSADARYKHNTDTQYF.

This clonotype was counted a few times. V is TRBV5-1 and J is TRBJ1-2; the match to TRBD1 covers 10 bases. Germline loops: CDR1 SGHRS, CDR2 YFSETQ. V lost 4 bases, J lost 7 bases, and 10 bases stayed unmatched. CDR3 size: 15 residues. DNA of the CDR3: TGCGCCAGCAGCCAAACCGACAGGGGGCGAGTTGGCTACACCTTC. Its protein is CASSQTDRGRVGYTF.

The chain combines TRBV6-5 with TRBJ1-2; perhaps TRBD1 as D (6 bases). The CDR3 loop spans 15 amino acids. Between the trimmed V and J ends, which lost 2 bases and 4 bases, there was a span of 14 bases. Germline values: CDR1 MNHEY, CDR2 SVGAGI. The CDR3 DNA sequence: TGTGCCAGCAGTTACGGGGGGGCCCTCCTCTATGGCTACACCTTC. Translating gives CASSYGGALLYGYTF.

This clonotype has just a few counts. This chain links TRBV10-3 with TRBJ2-1; TRBD1 or TRBD2 may be the D gene (5 bases each). Germline V gives CDR1 ENHRY, CDR2 SYGVKD. V gave up 0 bases and J gave up 8 bases, with 11 bases separating them. CDR3 length equals 14 residues. As DNA, the CDR3 is TGTGCCATCAGTGAGTCGGAGAGGGGCGATGAGCAGTTCTTC. Protein: CAISESERGDEQFF.

The chain recombines TRBV4-3 with TRBJ2-3; D is perhaps TRBD2 (5 bases). The V and J ends lost 0 bases and 1 base respectively, with 17 bases between them. This CDR3 has 18 residues. CDR1 is LGHNA and CDR2 is YSLEER in the germline V gene. The DNA for the CDR3 is TGCGCCAGCAGCCAAGATCCGAAGGGAGCAGAAGGCACAGATACGCAGTATTTT. Protein sequence: CASSQDPKGAEGTDTQYF.

J is TRBJ1-4 and V is TRBV6-1; no definite D call. Looked up from germline, CDR1 is MNHNS and CDR2 is SASEGT. This CDR3 region has 15 residues. V lost 0 bases and J lost 3, with 8 bases in between. CDR3 sequence: CASSEASGANEKLFF. CDR3 coding DNA: TGTGCCAGCAGTGAAGCGTCCGGAGCTAATGAAAAACTGTTTTTT.

V is TRBV28 and J is TRBJ1-1; D call uncertain. CDR1 is MDHEN, CDR2 SYDVKM, per germline. The CDR3 extends over 13 amino acids. Trimming stripped 5 bases from V and 3 bases from J, with 10 bases between. The CDR3 sequence is CASSQWLDTEAFF. The CDR3 DNA follows: TGTGCCAGCAGTCAGTGGTTGGACACTGAAGCTTTCTTT.

CDR3 amino acids: CASSLSLGNGEKLFF. For the CDR3, the DNA is TGTGCCAGCAGTTTATCTCTGGGGAACGGTGAAAAACTGTTTTTT. V usage is TRBV12-3 or TRBV12-4 and J usage is TRBJ1-4; no reliable D call. This CDR3 spans 15 amino acids. V was shortened by 2 bases and J by 7 bases, with 14 bases between the two germline ends.

This chain joins TRBV24-1 and TRBJ2-1; the match to TRBD2 covers 8 bases. The V gene end was trimmed by 6 bases and the J gene end by 0 bases; junction bases not matched to a gene: 3. The CDR3 extends over 15 amino acids. Germline V gene data show CDR1 as KGHDR and CDR2 as SFDVKD. The CDR3 DNA reads as TGTGCCACCAGTTTTCGGGGGGGCTCCTACAATGAGCAGTTCTTC. As protein: CATSFRGGSYNEQFF.

This clonotype has only a few counts. The chain recombines TRBV27 with TRBJ1-2, with TRBD1 as a possible D gene (6 bases). Between the trimmed V and J ends, which lost 10 bases and 3 bases, there was a span of 21 bases. The germline V gene encodes CDR1 MNHEY and CDR2 SMNVEV (reference sequence). The CDR3 totals 15 residues. The CDR3 DNA sequence: TGTGCCACGACCGCCTACGGGGGCGCTGACTATGGCTACACCTTC. Protein sequence: CATTAYGGADYGYTF.

The V call is TRBV2, the J call TRBJ1-5; D uncertain. CDR1 SNHLY and CDR2 FYNNEI come from the germline V gene. The V and J ends lost 4 bases and 1 base respectively, with 14 bases between them. The CDR3 is 16 residues long. CDR3 residues: CASSVALLGSNQPQHF. CDR3 nucleotide sequence: TGTGCCAGCAGTGTCGCCCTTTTAGGAAGCAATCAGCCCCAGCATTTT.